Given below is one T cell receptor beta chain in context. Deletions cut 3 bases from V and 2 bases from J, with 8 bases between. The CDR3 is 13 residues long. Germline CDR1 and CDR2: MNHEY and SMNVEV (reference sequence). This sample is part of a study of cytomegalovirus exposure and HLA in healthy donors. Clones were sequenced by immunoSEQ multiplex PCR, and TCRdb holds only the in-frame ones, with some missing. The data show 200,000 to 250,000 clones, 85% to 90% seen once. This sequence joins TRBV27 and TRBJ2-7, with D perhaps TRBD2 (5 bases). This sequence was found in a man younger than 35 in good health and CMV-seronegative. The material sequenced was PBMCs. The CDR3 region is CASSFARAYEQYF. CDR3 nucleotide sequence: TGTGCCAGCAGTTTTGCGCGGGCCTACGAGCAGTACTTC.